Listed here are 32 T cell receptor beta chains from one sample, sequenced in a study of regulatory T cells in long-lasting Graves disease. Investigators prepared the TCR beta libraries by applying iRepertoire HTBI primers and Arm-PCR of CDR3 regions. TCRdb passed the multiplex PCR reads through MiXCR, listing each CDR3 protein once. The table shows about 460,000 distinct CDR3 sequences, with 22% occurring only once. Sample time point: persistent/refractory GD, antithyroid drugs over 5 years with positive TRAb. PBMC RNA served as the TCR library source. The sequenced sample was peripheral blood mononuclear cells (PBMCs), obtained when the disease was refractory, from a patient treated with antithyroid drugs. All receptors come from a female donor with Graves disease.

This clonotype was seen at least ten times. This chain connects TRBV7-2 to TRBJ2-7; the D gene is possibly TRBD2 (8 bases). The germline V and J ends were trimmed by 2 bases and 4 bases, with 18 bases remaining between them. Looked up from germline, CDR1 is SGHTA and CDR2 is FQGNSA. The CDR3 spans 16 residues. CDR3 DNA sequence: TGTGCCAGCAGCTTAACTAGCGGAGGGGGCTATTACGAGCAGTACTTC. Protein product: CASSLTSGGGYYEQYF.

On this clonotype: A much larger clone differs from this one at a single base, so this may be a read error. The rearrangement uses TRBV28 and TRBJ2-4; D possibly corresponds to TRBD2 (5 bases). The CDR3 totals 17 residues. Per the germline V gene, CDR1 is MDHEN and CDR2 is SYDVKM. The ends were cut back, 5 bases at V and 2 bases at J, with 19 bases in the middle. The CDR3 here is CASSPPVDFRPKNIQYF. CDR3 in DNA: TGTGCCAGCAGTCCCCCTGTGGACTTCAGACCCAAAAACATTCAGTACTTC.

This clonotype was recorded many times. The CDR3 DNA reads as TGTGCCAGCAGTTTACGCGGACAGGGGGCGCCCGGGGAGCTGTTTTTT. Residues: CASSLRGQGAPGELFF. The chain employs TRBV28 and TRBJ2-2; 11 bases are shared with TRBD1. V was clipped by 2 bases and J by 6 bases; unmatched bases: 5. CDR3 size: 16 residues. Germline V gives CDR1 MDHEN, CDR2 SYDVKM.

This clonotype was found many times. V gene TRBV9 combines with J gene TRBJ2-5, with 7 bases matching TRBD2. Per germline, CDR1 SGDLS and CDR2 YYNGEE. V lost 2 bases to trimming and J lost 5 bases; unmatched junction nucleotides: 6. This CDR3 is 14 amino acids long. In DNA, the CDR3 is TGTGCCAGCAGCGTTGGCGGGGGAGGGGAGACCCAGTACTTC. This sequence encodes CASSVGGGGETQYF.

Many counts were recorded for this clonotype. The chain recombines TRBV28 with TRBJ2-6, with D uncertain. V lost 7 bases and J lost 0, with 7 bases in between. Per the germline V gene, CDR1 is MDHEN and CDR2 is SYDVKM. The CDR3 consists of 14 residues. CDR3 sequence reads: CASTEASGANVLTF. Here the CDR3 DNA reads TGTGCCAGCACCGAGGCCTCTGGGGCCAACGTCCTGACTTTC.

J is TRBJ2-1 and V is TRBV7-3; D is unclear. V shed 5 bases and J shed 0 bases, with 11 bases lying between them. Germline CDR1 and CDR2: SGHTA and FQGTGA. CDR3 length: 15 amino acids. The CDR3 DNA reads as TGTGCCAGCAGCCGCGTTGGGGTCTCCTACAATGAGCAGTTCTTC. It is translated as CASSRVGVSYNEQFF.

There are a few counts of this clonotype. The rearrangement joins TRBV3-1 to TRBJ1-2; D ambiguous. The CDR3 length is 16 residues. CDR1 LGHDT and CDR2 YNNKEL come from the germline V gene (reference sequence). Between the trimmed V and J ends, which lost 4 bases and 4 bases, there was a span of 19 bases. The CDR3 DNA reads TGTGCCAGCAGCCCCCCGGACGGGGTAACGACCTATGGCTACACCTTC. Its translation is CASSPPDGVTTYGYTF.

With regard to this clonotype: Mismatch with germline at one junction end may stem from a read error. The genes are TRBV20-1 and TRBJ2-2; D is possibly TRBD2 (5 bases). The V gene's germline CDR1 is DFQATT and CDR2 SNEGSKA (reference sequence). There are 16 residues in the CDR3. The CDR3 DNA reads TGCAGTACTAGAGGGCTAGGAAGAGAGGACACCGGGGAGCTGTTTTTT. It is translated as CSTRGLGREDTGELFF.

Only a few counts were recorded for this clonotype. CDR3 nucleotide sequence: TGTGCCAGTAGTATAGGGAATTCGAACACTGAAGCTTTCTTT. Its protein product is CASSIGNSNTEAFF. V usage is TRBV19 and J usage is TRBJ1-1; D uncertain. The CDR3 has 14 amino acids. Trimming removed 1 base at V and 1 base at J, with 7 bases between. Germline values: CDR1 LNHDA, CDR2 SQIVND (reference sequence).

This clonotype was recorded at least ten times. The CDR3 region has the DNA TGTGCCAGCAGTTTACGGACAGGGTATGAAAAACTGTTTTTT. Its protein product is CASSLRTGYEKLFF. The V call is TRBV12-3 or TRBV12-4, the J call TRBJ1-4; 8 nucleotides line up with TRBD1. Trimming removed 2 bases from V and 6 bases from J; junction bases left unmatched: 2. This CDR3 has 14 residues.

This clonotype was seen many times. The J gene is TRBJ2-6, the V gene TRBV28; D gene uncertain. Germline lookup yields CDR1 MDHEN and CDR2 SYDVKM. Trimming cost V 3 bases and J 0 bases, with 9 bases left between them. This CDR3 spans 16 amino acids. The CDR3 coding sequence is TGTGCCAGCAGTTTTAGGTTAGGCTCTGGGGCCAACGTCCTGACTTTC. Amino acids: CASSFRLGSGANVLTF.

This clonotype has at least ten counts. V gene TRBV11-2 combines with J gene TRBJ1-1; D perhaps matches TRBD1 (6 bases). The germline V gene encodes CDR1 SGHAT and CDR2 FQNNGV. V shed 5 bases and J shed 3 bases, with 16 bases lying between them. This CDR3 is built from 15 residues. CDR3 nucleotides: TGTGCCAGCAGCCCAGGGTGGCAGGGGTACACTGAAGCTTTCTTT. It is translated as CASSPGWQGYTEAFF.

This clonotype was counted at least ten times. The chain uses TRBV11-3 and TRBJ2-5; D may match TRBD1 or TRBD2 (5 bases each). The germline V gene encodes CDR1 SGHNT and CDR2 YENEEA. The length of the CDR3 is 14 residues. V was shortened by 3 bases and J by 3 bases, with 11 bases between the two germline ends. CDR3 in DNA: TGTGCCAGCAGCTTTATCCGGGGCGAAGAGACCCAGTACTTC. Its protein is CASSFIRGEETQYF.

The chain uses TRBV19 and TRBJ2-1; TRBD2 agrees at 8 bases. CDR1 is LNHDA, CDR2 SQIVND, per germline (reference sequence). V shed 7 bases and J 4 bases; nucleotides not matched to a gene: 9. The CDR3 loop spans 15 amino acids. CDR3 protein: CASTRRASGYNEQFF. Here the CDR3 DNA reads TGTGCCAGTACCCGCCGGGCTAGCGGGTACAATGAGCAGTTCTTC. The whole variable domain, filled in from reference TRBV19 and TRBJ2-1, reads DGGITQSPKYLFRKEGQNVTLSCEQNLNHDAMYWYRQDPGQGLRLIYYSQIVNDFQKGDIAEGYSVSREKKESFPLTVTSAQKNPTAFYLCASTRRASGYNEQFFGPGTRLTVL.

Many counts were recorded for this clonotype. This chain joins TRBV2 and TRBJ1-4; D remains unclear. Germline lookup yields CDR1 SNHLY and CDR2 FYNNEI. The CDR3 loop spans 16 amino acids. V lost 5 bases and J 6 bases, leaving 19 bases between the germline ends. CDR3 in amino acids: CASSFLFIQEDEKLFF. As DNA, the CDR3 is TGTGCCAGCAGTTTCCTTTTTATCCAGGAGGATGAAAAACTGTTTTTT.

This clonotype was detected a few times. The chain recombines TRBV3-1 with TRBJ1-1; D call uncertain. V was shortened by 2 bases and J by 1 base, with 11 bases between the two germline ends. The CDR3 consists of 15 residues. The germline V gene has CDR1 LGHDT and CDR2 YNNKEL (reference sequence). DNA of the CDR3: TGTGCCAGCAGCCAAACCGCAGAGGGGAACACTGAAGCTTTCTTT. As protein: CASSQTAEGNTEAFF.

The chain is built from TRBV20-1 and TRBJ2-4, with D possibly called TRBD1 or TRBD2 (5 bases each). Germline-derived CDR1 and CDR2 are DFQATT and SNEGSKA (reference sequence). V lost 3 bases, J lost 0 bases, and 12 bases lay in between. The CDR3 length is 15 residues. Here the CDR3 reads CSASSAGTAKNIQYF. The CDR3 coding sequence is TGCAGTGCTAGTTCCGCCGGGACAGCCAAAAACATTCAGTACTTC.

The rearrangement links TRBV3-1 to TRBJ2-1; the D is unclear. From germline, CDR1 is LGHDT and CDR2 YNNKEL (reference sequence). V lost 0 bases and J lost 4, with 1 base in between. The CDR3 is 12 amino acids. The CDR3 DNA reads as TGTGCCAGCAGCCAAGATTACAATGAGCAGTTCTTC. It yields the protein CASSQDYNEQFF.

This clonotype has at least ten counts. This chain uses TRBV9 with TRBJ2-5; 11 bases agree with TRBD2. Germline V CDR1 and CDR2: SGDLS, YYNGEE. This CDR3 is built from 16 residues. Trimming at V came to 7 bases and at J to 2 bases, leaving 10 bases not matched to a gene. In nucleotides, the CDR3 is TGTGCCAGCGCACGCCCCGGGACTAGCGGACAAGAGACCCAGTACTTC. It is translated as CASARPGTSGQETQYF.

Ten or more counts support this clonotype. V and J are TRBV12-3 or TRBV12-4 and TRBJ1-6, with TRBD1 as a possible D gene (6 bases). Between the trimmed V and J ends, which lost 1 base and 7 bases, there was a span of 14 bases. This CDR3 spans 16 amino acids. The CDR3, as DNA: TGTGCCAGCAGTTTAGGGGGCAGGGGCGGGAATTCACCCCTCCACTTT. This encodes CASSLGGRGGNSPLHF.

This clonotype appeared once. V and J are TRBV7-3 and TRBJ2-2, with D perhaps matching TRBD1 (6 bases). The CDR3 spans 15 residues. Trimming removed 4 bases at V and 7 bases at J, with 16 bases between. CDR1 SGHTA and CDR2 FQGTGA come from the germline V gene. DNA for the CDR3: TGTGCCAGCAGCTCCGCTCCAGGGGTTAGCGGGGAGCTGTTTTTT. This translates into CASSSAPGVSGELFF.

The CDR3 DNA follows: TGTGCCAGCAGTTCCCGGATCGCAGGGGTCGGCGAGCAGTACTTC. Protein product: CASSSRIAGVGEQYF. The chain recombines TRBV12-3 or TRBV12-4 with TRBJ2-7, with D maybe TRBD1 (6 bases). The ends were cut back, 4 bases at V and 6 bases at J, with 19 bases in the middle. CDR3 length: 15 residues.

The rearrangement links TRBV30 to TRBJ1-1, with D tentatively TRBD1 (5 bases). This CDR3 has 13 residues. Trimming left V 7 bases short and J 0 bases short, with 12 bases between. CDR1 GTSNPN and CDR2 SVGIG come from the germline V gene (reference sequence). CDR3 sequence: CASFDSLNTEAFF. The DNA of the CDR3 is TGTGCCTCTTTCGACAGTTTGAACACTGAAGCTTTCTTT.

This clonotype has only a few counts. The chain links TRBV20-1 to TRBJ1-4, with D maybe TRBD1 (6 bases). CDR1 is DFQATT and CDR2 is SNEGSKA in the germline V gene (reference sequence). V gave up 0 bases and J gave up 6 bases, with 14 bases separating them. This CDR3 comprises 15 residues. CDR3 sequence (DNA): TGCAGTGCTAGAGATCCGACAGGAGTGGATGAAAAACTGTTTTTT. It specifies CSARDPTGVDEKLFF.

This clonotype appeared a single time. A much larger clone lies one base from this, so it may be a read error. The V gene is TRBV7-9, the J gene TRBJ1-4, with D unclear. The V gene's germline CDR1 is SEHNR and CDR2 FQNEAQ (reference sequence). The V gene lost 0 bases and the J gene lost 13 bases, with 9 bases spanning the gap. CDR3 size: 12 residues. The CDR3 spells CASSLAAGRLFF. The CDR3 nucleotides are TGTGCCAGCAGCTTAGCCGCGGGGAGACTGTTTTTT.

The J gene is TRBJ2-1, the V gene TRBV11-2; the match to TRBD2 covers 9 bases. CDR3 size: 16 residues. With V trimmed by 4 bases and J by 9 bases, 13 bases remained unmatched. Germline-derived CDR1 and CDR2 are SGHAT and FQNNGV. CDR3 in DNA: TGTGCCAGCAGCTCCATCCAAGGGCGGGGGGGGCGTGAGCAGTTCTTC. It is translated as CASSSIQGRGGREQFF.

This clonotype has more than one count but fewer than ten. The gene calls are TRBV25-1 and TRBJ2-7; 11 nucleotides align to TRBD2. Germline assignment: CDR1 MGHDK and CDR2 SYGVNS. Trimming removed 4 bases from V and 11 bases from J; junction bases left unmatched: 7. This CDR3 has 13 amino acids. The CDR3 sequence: CASSAGTSGSEYF. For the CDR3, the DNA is TGTGCCAGCAGTGCAGGGACTAGCGGAAGTGAGTACTTC.

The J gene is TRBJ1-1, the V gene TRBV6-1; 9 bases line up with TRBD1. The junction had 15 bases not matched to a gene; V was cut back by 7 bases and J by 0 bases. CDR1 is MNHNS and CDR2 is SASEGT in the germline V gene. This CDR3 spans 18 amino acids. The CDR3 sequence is CASTKIPRTGELNTEAFF. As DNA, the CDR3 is TGTGCCAGCACTAAAATCCCCCGGACAGGGGAATTGAACACTGAAGCTTTCTTT.

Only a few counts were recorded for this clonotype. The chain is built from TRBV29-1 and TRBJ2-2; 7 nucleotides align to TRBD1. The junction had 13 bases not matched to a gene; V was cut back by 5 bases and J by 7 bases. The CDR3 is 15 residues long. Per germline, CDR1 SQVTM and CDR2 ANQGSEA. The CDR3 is CSVSTGVKVGGELFF. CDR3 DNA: TGCAGCGTTTCTACAGGGGTGAAGGTGGGCGGGGAGCTGTTTTTT.

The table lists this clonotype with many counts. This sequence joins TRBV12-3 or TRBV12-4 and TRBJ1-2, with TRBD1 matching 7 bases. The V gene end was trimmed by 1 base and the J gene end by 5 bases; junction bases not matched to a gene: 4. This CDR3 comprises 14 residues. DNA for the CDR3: TGTGCCAGCAGTTTAGGGACAGGCGCTTATGGCTACACCTTC. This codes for CASSLGTGAYGYTF.

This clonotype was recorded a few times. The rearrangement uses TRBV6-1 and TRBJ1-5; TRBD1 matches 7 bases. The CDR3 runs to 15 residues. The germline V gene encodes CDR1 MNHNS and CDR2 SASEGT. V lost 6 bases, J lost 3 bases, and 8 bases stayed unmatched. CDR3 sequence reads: CASRPLRGYNQPQHF. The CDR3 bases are TGTGCCAGCAGACCCCTCAGGGGGTACAATCAGCCCCAGCATTTT.

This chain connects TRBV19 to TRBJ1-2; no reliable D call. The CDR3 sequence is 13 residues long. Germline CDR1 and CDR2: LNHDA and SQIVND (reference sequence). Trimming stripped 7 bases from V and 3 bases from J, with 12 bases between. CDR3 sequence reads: CASTRRADYGYTF. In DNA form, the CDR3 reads TGTGCCAGTACGAGGAGAGCAGACTATGGCTACACCTTC. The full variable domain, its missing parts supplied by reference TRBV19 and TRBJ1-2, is DGGITQSPKYLFRKEGQNVTLSCEQNLNHDAMYWYRQDPGQGLRLIYYSQIVNDFQKGDIAEGYSVSREKKESFPLTVTSAQKNPTAFYLCASTRRADYGYTFGSGTRLTVV.